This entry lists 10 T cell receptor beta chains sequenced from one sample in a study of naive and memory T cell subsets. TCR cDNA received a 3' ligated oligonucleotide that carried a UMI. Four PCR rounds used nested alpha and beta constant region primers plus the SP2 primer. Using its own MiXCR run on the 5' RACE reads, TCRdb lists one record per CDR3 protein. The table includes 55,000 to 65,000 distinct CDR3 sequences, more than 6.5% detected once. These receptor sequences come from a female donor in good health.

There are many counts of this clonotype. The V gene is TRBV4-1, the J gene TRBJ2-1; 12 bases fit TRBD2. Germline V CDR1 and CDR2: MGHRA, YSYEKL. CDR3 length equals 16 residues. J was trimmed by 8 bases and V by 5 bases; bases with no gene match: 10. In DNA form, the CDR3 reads TGCGCCAGCAGCGAAGGCCTAGCGGGGGGGTTACATGAGCAGTTCTTC. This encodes CASSEGLAGGLHEQFF.

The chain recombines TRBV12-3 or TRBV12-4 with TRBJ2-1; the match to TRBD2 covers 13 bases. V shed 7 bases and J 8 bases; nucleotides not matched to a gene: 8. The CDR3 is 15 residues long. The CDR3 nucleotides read TGTGCCAGCACTCGGACTAGCGGGAGATGGGATGAGCAGTTCTTC. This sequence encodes CASTRTSGRWDEQFF.

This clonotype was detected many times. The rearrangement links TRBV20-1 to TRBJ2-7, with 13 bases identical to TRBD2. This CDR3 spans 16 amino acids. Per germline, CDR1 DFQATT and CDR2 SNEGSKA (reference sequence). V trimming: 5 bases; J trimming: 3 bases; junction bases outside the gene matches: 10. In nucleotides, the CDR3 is TGCAGTGCTGGACTAGCGGGAGCCAGAGGGGGCTACGAGCAGTACTTC. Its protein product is CSAGLAGARGGYEQYF.

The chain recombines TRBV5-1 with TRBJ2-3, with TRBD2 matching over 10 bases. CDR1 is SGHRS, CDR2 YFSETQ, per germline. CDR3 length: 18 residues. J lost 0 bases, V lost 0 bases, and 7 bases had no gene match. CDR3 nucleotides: TGCGCCAGCAGCTTGGGCCTAGCGGGGGCCAAAAGCACAGATACGCAGTATTTT. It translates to CASSLGLAGAKSTDTQYF.

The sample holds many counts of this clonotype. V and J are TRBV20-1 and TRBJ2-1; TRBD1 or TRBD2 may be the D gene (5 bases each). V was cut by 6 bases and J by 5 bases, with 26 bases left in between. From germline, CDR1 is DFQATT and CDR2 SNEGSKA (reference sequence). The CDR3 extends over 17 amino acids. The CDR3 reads CSAPSSGTASFNNEQFF. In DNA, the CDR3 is TGCAGTGCGCCCTCCTCAGGGACCGCGTCTTTTAACAATGAGCAGTTCTTC.

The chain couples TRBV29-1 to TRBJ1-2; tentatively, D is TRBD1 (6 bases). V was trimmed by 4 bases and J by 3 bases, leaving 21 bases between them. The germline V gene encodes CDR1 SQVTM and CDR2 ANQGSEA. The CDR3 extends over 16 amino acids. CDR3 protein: CSVGSRVQGADYGYTF. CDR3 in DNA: TGCAGCGTTGGGAGTCGGGTACAGGGTGCTGACTATGGCTACACCTTC.

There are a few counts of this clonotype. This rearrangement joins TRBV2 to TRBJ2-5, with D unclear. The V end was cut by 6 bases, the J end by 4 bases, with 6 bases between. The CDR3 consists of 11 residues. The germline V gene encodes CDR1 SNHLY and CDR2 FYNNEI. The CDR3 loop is CASRKGETQYF. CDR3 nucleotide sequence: TGTGCCAGCAGGAAAGGAGAGACCCAGTACTTC.

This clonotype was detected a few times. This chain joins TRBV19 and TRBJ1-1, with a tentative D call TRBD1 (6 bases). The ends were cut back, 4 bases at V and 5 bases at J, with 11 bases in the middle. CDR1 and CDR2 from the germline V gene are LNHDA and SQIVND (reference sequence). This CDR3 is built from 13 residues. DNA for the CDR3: TGTGCCAGTAGTACCGAGGGACATACTGAAGCTTTCTTT. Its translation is CASSTEGHTEAFF. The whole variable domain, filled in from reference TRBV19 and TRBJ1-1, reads DGGITQSPKYLFRKEGQNVTLSCEQNLNHDAMYWYRQDPGQGLRLIYYSQIVNDFQKGDIAEGYSVSREKKESFPLTVTSAQKNPTAFYLCASSTEGHTEAFFGQGTRLTVV.

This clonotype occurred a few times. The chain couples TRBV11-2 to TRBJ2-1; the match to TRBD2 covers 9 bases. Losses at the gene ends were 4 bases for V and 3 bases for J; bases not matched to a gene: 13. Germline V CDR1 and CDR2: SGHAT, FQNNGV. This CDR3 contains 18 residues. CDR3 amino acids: CASSSVGQAGGLYNEQFF. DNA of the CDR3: TGTGCCAGCAGCTCCGTCGGGCAGGCGGGAGGGCTCTACAATGAGCAGTTCTTC.

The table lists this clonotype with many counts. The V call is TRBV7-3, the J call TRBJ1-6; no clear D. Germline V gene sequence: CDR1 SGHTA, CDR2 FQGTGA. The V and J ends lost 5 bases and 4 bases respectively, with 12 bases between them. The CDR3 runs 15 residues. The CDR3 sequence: CASSPGLGYNSPLHF. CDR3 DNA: TGTGCCAGCAGCCCCGGTCTGGGTTATAATTCACCCCTCCACTTT.